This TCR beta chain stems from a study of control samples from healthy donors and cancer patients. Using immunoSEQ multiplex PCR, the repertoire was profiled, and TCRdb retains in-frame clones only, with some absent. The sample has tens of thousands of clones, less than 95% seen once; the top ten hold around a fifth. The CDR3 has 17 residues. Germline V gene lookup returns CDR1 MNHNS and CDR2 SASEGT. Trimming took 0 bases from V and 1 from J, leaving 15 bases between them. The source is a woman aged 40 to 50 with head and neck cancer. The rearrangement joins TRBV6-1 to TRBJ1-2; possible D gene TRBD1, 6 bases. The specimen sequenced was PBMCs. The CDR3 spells CASSEANFGTRNYGYTF. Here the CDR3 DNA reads TGTGCCAGCAGTGAAGCGAATTTCGGGACACGTAACTATGGCTACACCTTC.